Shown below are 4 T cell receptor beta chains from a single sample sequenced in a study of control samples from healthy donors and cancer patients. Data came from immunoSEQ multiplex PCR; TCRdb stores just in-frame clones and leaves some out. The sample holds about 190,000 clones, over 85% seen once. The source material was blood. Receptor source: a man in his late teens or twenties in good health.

The CDR3 coding sequence is TGTGCCAGCTCACGCTTACAGGGGGCAAGTCAGCCCCAGCATTTT. This codes for CASSRLQGASQPQHF. This sequence joins TRBV18 and TRBJ1-5, with TRBD1 matching 9 bases. The CDR3 has 15 amino acids. V dropped 4 bases and J dropped 6; count of bases not matched to a gene: 7. Per germline, CDR1 KGHSH and CDR2 LQKENI. Using reference TRBV18 and TRBJ1-5 for the parts outside the CDR3, the full variable domain is NAGVMQNPRHLVRRRGQEARLRCSPMKGHSHVYWYRQLPEEGLKFMVYLQKENIIDESGMPKERFSAEFPKEGPSILRIQQVVRGDSAAYFCASSRLQGASQPQHFGDGTRLSIL.

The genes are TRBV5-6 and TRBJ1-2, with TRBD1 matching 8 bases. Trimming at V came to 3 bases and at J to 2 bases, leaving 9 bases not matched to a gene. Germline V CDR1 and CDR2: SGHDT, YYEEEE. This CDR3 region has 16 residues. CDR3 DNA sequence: TGTGCCAGCAGCTGGACAGGGAGAGTAGGGAACTATGGCTACACCTTC. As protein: CASSWTGRVGNYGYTF.

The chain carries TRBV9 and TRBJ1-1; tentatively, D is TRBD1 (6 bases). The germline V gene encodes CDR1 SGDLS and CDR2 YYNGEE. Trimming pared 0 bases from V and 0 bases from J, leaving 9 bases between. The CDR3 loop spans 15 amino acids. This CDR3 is CASSVGGGLNTEAFF. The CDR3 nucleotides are TGTGCCAGCAGCGTAGGAGGGGGGCTGAACACTGAAGCTTTCTTT.

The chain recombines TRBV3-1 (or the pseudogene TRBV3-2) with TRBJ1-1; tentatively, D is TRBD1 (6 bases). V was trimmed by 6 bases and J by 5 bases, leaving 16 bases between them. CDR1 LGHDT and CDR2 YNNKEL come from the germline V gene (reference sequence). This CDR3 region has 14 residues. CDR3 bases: TGTGCCAGCAGTCTCGCAGGGGATATAACTGAAGCTTTCTTT. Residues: CASSLAGDITEAFF.